The 14 T cell receptor beta chains listed next were all sequenced from one sample in a study of T-cell reconstitution after alpha-beta-depleted transplantation in children. Unique molecular identifiers were used to barcode this TCRbeta library. TCRdb reprocessed the PCR reads with MiXCR, giving one entry per CDR3 protein. Here the sample spans some 530,000 distinct CDR3 sequences, roughly an eighth being singletons. Sequencing was performed on PBMCs from the stem cell graft donor, taken from the stem cell graft. All receptors come from a human donor who donated a stem cell graft to a child with combined immunodeficiency.

The chain carries TRBV5-1 and TRBJ1-6; D is possibly TRBD1 (6 bases). The germline gives CDR1 SGHRS, CDR2 YFSETQ. CDR3 size: 15 residues. Trimming pared 4 bases from V and 7 bases from J, leaving 15 bases between. This chain's CDR3 is CASSLERGQNSPLHF. CDR3 coding DNA: TGCGCCAGCAGCCTGGAGAGGGGACAAAATTCACCCCTCCACTTT.

The chain combines TRBV7-9 with TRBJ2-1; possibly TRBD2 for D (6 bases). With 8 bases removed from V and 7 bases from J, the gap between germline ends came to 21 bases. Per germline, CDR1 SEHNR and CDR2 FQNEAQ (reference sequence). The CDR3 is 15 residues long. The CDR3 is CASWGPGVNGNEQFF. DNA of the CDR3: TGTGCCAGCTGGGGTCCGGGAGTAAACGGTAATGAGCAGTTCTTC. The full variable domain, completed using reference TRBV7-9 and TRBJ2-1, is DTGVSQNPRHKITKRGQNVTFRCDPISEHNRLYWYRQTLGQGPEFLTYFQNEAQLEKSRLLSDRFSAERPKGSFSTLEIQRTEQGDSAMYLCASWGPGVNGNEQFFGPGTRLTVL.

J is TRBJ2-1 and V is TRBV12-3 or TRBV12-4; D is ambiguous. The CDR3 is 14 amino acids. Between the trimmed V and J ends, which lost 3 bases and 6 bases, there was a span of 12 bases. CDR3 coding DNA: TGTGCCAGCAGTTTTACTTACTCAGGCAATGAGCAGTTCTTC. Amino acid sequence: CASSFTYSGNEQFF.

This clonotype was seen repeatedly, ten times or more. The CDR3 loop reads CSVVGLARREQYF. The CDR3 DNA is TGCAGCGTTGTGGGACTAGCCCGTCGCGAGCAGTACTTC. This chain uses TRBV29-1 with TRBJ2-7, with TRBD2 matching over 9 bases. The V and J ends lost 4 bases and 6 bases, in that order; junction bases with no gene match: 7. The CDR3 runs to 13 residues. Germline values: CDR1 SQVTM, CDR2 ANQGSEA.

This clonotype appeared a few times. The chain uses TRBV27 and TRBJ2-7, with 11 bases identical to TRBD2. Germline V gene data show CDR1 as MNHEY and CDR2 as SMNVEV (reference sequence). V gave up 5 bases and J gave up 7 bases; unmatched junction bases: 10. The CDR3 contains 15 residues. This CDR3 reads CASSSRLAGLGEQYF. CDR3 bases: TGTGCCAGCAGTAGCCGACTAGCGGGACTGGGGGAGCAGTACTTC.

In this sample, this clonotype turned up a few times. This rearrangement joins TRBV6-5 to TRBJ1-1; 7 bases fit TRBD1. There are 16 residues in the CDR3. CDR1 is MNHEY and CDR2 is SVGAGI in the germline V gene. The ends lost 9 bases at V and 2 bases at J; junction bases unmatched: 15. CDR3 amino acids: CASLRQGRIVNTEAFF. Here the CDR3 DNA reads TGTGCCAGTCTTAGACAGGGACGGATCGTAAACACTGAAGCTTTCTTT.

This clonotype was seen at least ten times. The V gene is TRBV2, the J gene TRBJ2-1; no firm D call. From germline, CDR1 is SNHLY and CDR2 FYNNEI. The V gene lost 2 bases and the J gene lost 3 bases, with 8 bases spanning the gap. The CDR3 is made up of 14 amino acids. The CDR3 is CASSESGVYNEQFF. The CDR3 coding sequence is TGTGCCAGCAGTGAATCGGGTGTCTACAATGAGCAGTTCTTC.

This clonotype was seen many times. V and J are TRBV27 and TRBJ2-7; 7 positions match TRBD2. Germline V gene lookup returns CDR1 MNHEY and CDR2 SMNVEV (reference sequence). CDR3 length equals 14 residues. V was clipped by 5 bases and J by 1 base; unmatched bases: 5. CDR3 DNA sequence: TGTGCCAGCAGTCCCCTAGCGGTGTCCTACGAGCAGTACTTC. It is translated as CASSPLAVSYEQYF.

The chain links TRBV4-2 to TRBJ2-1; 14 bases fit TRBD2. V dropped 2 bases and J dropped 7; count of bases not matched to a gene: 10. CDR1 is LGHNA and CDR2 is YNFKEQ in the germline V gene. The CDR3 spans 18 residues. For the CDR3, the DNA is TGTGCCAGCAGCCAAACCGGGACTAGCGGGAGTCTTGTTAATGAGCAGTTCTTC. Protein sequence: CASSQTGTSGSLVNEQFF.

The chain combines TRBV2 with TRBJ2-7; 7 bases align to TRBD1. The trim removed 5 bases at V and 1 base at J, leaving 5 bases unmatched. The CDR3 is 14 residues long. Germline lookup yields CDR1 SNHLY and CDR2 FYNNEI. The CDR3 DNA reads TGTGCCAGCAGTTCCGACAGGGAATCCTACGAGCAGTACTTC. Protein sequence: CASSSDRESYEQYF.

V gene TRBV12-3 or TRBV12-4 combines with J gene TRBJ2-2; no clear D. Trimming pared 8 bases from V and 1 base from J, leaving 11 bases between. The CDR3 is 14 residues long. This chain's CDR3 is CASRPTGNTGELFF. The CDR3 region has the DNA TGTGCCAGCCGCCCGACTGGGAACACCGGGGAGCTGTTTTTT.

This clonotype came up a few times. The chain couples TRBV5-1 to TRBJ2-3; tentative D call: TRBD1 (5 bases). CDR3 length equals 16 residues. Looked up from germline, CDR1 is SGHRS and CDR2 is YFSETQ. The V and J ends lost 4 bases and 5 bases respectively, with 20 bases between them. CDR3 sequence (DNA): TGCGCCAGCAGCATGCGGTCGGCAGGGTCTGGAGATACGCAGTATTTT. It codes for CASSMRSAGSGDTQYF.

Details on this clonotype: A much larger clone sits a single nucleotide away, making a read error possible. This chain connects TRBV4-1 to TRBJ2-7; D remains ambiguous. The CDR3 covers 14 residues. Trimming removed 2 bases from V and 2 bases from J, with 10 bases in between. Germline V lookup: CDR1 MGHRA, CDR2 YSYEKL. DNA for the CDR3: TGCGCCAGCAGCCAACCCTGCTATCCCTACGAGCAGTACTTC. Translation: CASSQPCYPYEQYF.

This clonotype came up a few times. The chain uses TRBV20-1 and TRBJ1-1; D is ambiguous. The CDR3 extends over 13 amino acids. V was pared by 3 bases and J by 2 bases, with 10 bases between. The germline V gene has CDR1 DFQATT and CDR2 SNEGSKA (reference sequence). CDR3 coding DNA: TGCAGTGCTAGCGGTCGGCACAACACTGAAGCTTTCTTT. Protein sequence: CSASGRHNTEAFF.